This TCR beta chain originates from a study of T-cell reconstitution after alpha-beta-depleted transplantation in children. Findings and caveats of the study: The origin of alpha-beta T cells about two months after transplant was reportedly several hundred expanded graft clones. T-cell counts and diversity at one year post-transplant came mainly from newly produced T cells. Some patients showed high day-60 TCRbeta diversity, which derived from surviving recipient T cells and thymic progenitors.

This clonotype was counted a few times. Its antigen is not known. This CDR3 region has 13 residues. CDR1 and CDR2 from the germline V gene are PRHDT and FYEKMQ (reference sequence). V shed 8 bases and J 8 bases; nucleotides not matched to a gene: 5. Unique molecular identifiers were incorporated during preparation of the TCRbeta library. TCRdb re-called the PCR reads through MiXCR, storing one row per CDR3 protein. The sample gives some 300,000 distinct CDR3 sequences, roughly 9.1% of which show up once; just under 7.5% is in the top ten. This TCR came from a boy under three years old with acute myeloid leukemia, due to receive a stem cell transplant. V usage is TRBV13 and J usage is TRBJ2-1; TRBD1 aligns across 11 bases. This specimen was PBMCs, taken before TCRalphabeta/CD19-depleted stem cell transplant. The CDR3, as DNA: TGTGCCAGCGGGGGACAGGGGGTACATGAGCAGTTCTTC. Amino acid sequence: CASGGQGVHEQFF.